This T cell receptor (beta chain) was captured in a study of CD8+ T cells in alopecia areata. The wider study: Tofacitinib dosing lasted 6 to 18 months, which was then followed by 6 months off drug.

This clone has a count of ten or more. Stated treatment: oral pan-JAK inhibitor, 5-10 mg twice daily. The study team obtained lesional scalp punch biopsies and peripheral blood from alopecia areata patients. The germline V gene has CDR1 SGHDT and CDR2 YYEEEE. Trimming removed 4 bases from V and 11 bases from J; junction bases left unmatched: 10. The CDR3 extends over 13 amino acids. After isolation, RNA underwent reverse transcription to generate cDNA as the sequencing template. Here immunoSEQ multiplex PCR was the method, and the copy in TCRdb shows in-frame clones only, minus some. The profile shows some 240,000 clones, more than 45% of them singletons.

The J gene is TRBJ2-7, the V gene TRBV5-6, with 9 bases aligning to TRBD1. The receptor was derived from a human donor with alopecia areata. The sequences come from CD4+ T cells sorted from blood, collected at week 4, from a patient treated with tofacitinib. In nucleotides, the CDR3 is TGTGCCAGCAGCGGCGGGACAGGGAGAGGGGAGTACTTC. As protein: CASSGGTGRGEYF. The entire variable domain, with the rest obtained from reference TRBV5-6 and TRBJ2-7, is as follows: DAGVTQSPTHLIKTRGQQVTLRCSPKSGHDTVSWYQQALGQGPQFIFQYYEEEERQRGNFPDRFSGHQFPNYSSELNVNALLLGDSALYLCASSGGTGRGEYFGPGTRLTVT.